This T cell receptor beta chain was documented in a study of blood T cells in healthy people across ages. Together with a sample-barcoded 5' primer, a J-beta primer mix was included in a second PCR lasting about 7 to 11 cycles. One entry per CDR3 protein results from TCRdb running MiXCR on the 5' RACE reads. The sample includes about 770,000 distinct CDR3 sequences, around 45% of them seen just once. Per-sample PBMC isolation yielded at least 7 million cells. The germline gives CDR1 MDHEN, CDR2 SYDVKM. With 4 bases clipped from V and 3 bases from J, the junction kept 18 bases outside the gene matches. The CDR3 loop spans 18 amino acids.

The receptor's source is a man aged 60-69 years in good health. This sequence joins TRBV28 and TRBJ2-7; 7 bases map to TRBD1. Sequenced: blood. CDR3: CASSSRTSGGRFHYEQYF. CDR3 in DNA: TGTGCCAGCAGTTCCCGAACCTCAGGGGGAAGATTTCACTACGAGCAGTACTTC.